This T cell receptor (beta chain) appears in the sequencing data of a study of cytomegalovirus exposure and HLA in healthy donors. The trim removed 5 bases at V and 6 bases at J, leaving 4 bases unmatched. Germline V CDR1 and CDR2: LNHDA, SQIVND (reference sequence). The CDR3 totals 15 residues. The PCR had 60 Vbeta and 13 Jbeta primers. The method was immunoSEQ multiplex PCR; TCRdb's version includes in-frame clones alone and lacks a portion of them. The repertoire has nearly 110,000 clones, around 77% of them found once; the top ten carry 4.2%. This receptor was obtained from a male donor in good health and CMV-seronegative. This sequence joins TRBV19 and TRBJ2-1; 13 nucleotides match TRBD2. Sequenced sample: PBMCs. The CDR3 DNA sequence: TGTGCCAGTAGTCCGGGACTAGCGGGGTTCAATGAGCAGTTCTTC. It specifies CASSPGLAGFNEQFF.